These 27 T cell receptor beta chains were all obtained from the same sample, sequenced in a study of early T cells in non-severe SARS-CoV-2 infection. TCRdb re-derived calls from the 5' RACE reads in MiXCR, one entry per CDR3 protein. This table holds tens of thousands of distinct CDR3 sequences, around 10% found once. Source: whole blood, taken at baseline. These receptors all come from an adult who was a healthcare worker with PCR-confirmed SARS-CoV-2 infection or an uninfected control (not recorded which).

Ten or more counts support this clonotype. The chain joins TRBV5-6 to TRBJ2-3, with TRBD1 as a possible D gene (5 bases). Germline lookup yields CDR1 SGHDT and CDR2 YYEEEE. Deletions cut 0 bases from V and 4 bases from J, with 6 bases between. The CDR3 runs to 13 residues. The CDR3 DNA follows: TGTGCCAGCAGCTTGGAAGGGGCAGATACGCAGTATTTT. Translating it yields CASSLEGADTQYF. Using reference TRBV5-6 and TRBJ2-3 for the parts outside the CDR3, the full variable domain is DAGVTQSPTHLIKTRGQQVTLRCSPKSGHDTVSWYQQALGQGPQFIFQYYEEEERQRGNFPDRFSGHQFPNYSSELNVNALLLGDSALYLCASSLEGADTQYFGPGTRLTVL.

This clonotype was counted a few times. The rearrangement links TRBV29-1 to TRBJ1-4, with D possibly matching TRBD1 (6 bases). The germline gives CDR1 SQVTM, CDR2 ANQGSEA. The CDR3 is made up of 12 amino acids. Trimming shortened V by 5 bases and J by 10 bases, and 14 bases separated the two germline ends. CDR3 amino acids: CSVWTEQAKLFF. CDR3 bases: TGCAGCGTTTGGACAGAGCAGGCAAAACTGTTTTTT.

There are many counts of this clonotype. The genes are TRBV20-1 and TRBJ2-3; a weak D match, TRBD2 (6 bases). V lost 2 bases, J lost 4 bases, and 25 bases lay in between. Germline assignment: CDR1 DFQATT and CDR2 SNEGSKA (reference sequence). This CDR3 has 18 residues. The CDR3 DNA reads as TGCAGTGCTAGACGACTCCCGAGACTAGTCCCCTTCTCAGATACGCAGTATTTT. Translating gives CSARRLPRLVPFSDTQYF.

This clonotype was seen at least ten times. This rearrangement joins TRBV19 to TRBJ2-5, with 8 positions matching TRBD2. The CDR3 contains 16 residues. V gave up 5 bases and J gave up 6 bases; unmatched junction bases: 14. The V gene's germline CDR1 is LNHDA and CDR2 SQIVND (reference sequence). The CDR3 DNA is TGTGCCAGTAGTCCCGGGGGGGGTCTCGGGAGGCAGACCCAGTACTTC. Protein product: CASSPGGGLGRQTQYF.

This clonotype was counted between two and nine times. The chain is built from TRBV24-1 and TRBJ2-3, with D possibly being TRBD1 or TRBD2 (5 bases each). V lost 4 bases, J lost 0 bases, and 7 bases lay in between. The V gene's germline CDR1 is KGHDR and CDR2 SFDVKD. This CDR3 has 14 amino acids. The CDR3 here is CATSEWDSTDTQYF. In nucleotides, the CDR3 is TGTGCCACCAGTGAGTGGGACAGCACAGATACGCAGTATTTT.

A few counts support this clonotype. The rearrangement uses TRBV2 and TRBJ1-1; TRBD1 is a possible D gene (5 bases). V shed 8 bases and J shed 4 bases, with 20 bases lying between them. The CDR3 totals 15 residues. Germline CDR1 reads SNHLY; CDR2 reads FYNNEI. The CDR3 reads CASARTRGLGTEAFF. The DNA of the CDR3 is TGTGCCAGCGCAAGAACTAGGGGACTAGGCACTGAAGCTTTCTTT.

In this sample, this clonotype turned up a few times. The rearrangement links TRBV6-5 to TRBJ2-1; a possible D gene is TRBD1 (6 bases). CDR1 and CDR2 (germline): MNHEY, SVGAGI. The germline V and J ends were trimmed by 4 bases and 0 bases, with 16 bases remaining between them. There are 17 residues in the CDR3. CDR3 protein: CASSSLTQGSSYNEQFF. The CDR3 nucleotides are TGTGCCAGCAGTTCCCTGACTCAGGGGAGCTCCTACAATGAGCAGTTCTTC.

Many counts were recorded for this clonotype. This rearrangement joins TRBV4-2 to TRBJ2-2; 13 bases agree with TRBD2. The V and J ends lost 1 base and 7 bases, in that order; junction bases with no gene match: 9. The CDR3 sequence is 18 residues long. Germline lookup yields CDR1 LGHNA and CDR2 YNFKEQ. CDR3 residues: CASSQGLGLAGEVGELFF. The CDR3, as DNA: TGTGCCAGCAGCCAAGGGTTAGGACTAGCGGGAGAGGTCGGGGAGCTGTTTTTT.

This clonotype came up many times. The V and J genes are TRBV6-2 or TRBV6-3 and TRBJ1-6; maybe TRBD1 (5 bases). The CDR3 is 15 amino acids. Germline V gives CDR1 MNHEY, CDR2 SVGEGT. V was shortened by 6 bases and J by 10 bases, with 19 bases between the two germline ends. The CDR3 is CASRDSRHRGSPLHF. The DNA of the CDR3 is TGTGCCAGCAGAGATTCACGACACCGGGGGTCACCCCTCCACTTT.

This clonotype was detected a few times. The chain links TRBV6-6 to TRBJ2-1; TRBD2 agrees at 11 bases. From germline, CDR1 is MNHNY and CDR2 SVGAGI (reference sequence). The CDR3 is made up of 15 amino acids. V was pared by 7 bases and J by 9 bases, with 11 bases of the junction left unmatched. This chain's CDR3 is CASTPTSGGLSEQFF. DNA of the CDR3: TGTGCCAGCACCCCTACTAGCGGGGGTTTGAGTGAGCAGTTCTTC.

This clonotype has a count of ten or more. The CDR3 DNA is TGTGCCAGCAGTCTTGACAGGAACACTGAAGCTTTCTTT. Its translation is CASSLDRNTEAFF. The genes are TRBV11-2 and TRBJ1-1; a weak D match, TRBD1 (5 bases). Trimming stripped 6 bases from V and 1 base from J, with 9 bases between. CDR1 is SGHAT, CDR2 FQNNGV, per germline. The CDR3 is made up of 13 amino acids.

This chain uses TRBV6-5 with TRBJ2-2, with 11 bases identical to TRBD2. CDR1 and CDR2 from the germline V gene are MNHEY and SVGAGI. This CDR3 is built from 18 residues. V trimming: 0 bases; J trimming: 7 bases; junction bases outside the gene matches: 10. CDR3 coding DNA: TGTGCCAGCAGTTACTCGCCAATACTAGCGGGAGTCGTCGGGGAGCTGTTTTTT. Protein sequence: CASSYSPILAGVVGELFF.

CDR3 sequence reads: CASSRPGLAGFSNPYF. CDR3 nucleotides: TGTGCCAGCAGCAGACCGGGACTAGCGGGTTTCTCTAACCCGTACTTC. V is TRBV7-2 and J is TRBJ2-5; 12 bases agree with TRBD2. V was clipped by 5 bases and J by 13 bases; unmatched bases: 17. The germline CDR1 and CDR2 sequences are SGHTA and FQGNSA. The CDR3 has 16 amino acids.

This clonotype has just a few counts. This chain links TRBV6-1 with TRBJ2-7; weak D call: TRBD2 (5 bases). Trimming took off 5 bases at V and 5 bases at J, with 10 bases between the two ends. CDR3 size: 12 residues. Germline V gene lookup returns CDR1 MNHNS and CDR2 SASEGT. The CDR3 protein is CASSFRGNEQYF. For the CDR3, the DNA is TGTGCCAGCAGTTTCCGGGGAAACGAGCAGTACTTC.

V gene TRBV11-2 combines with J gene TRBJ1-4; D gene uncertain. The CDR3 is 13 residues long. Trimming cost V 0 bases and J 7 bases, with 6 bases left between them. CDR1 SGHAT and CDR2 FQNNGV come from the germline V gene. Written as DNA, the CDR3 is TGTGCCAGCAGCTTAGAAGGTGTTGAAAAACTGTTTTTT. Translating it yields CASSLEGVEKLFF. The full variable domain, completed using reference TRBV11-2 and TRBJ1-4, is EAGVAQSPRYKIIEKRQSVAFWCNPISGHATLYWYQQILGQGPKLLIQFQNNGVVDDSQLPKDRFSAERLKGVDSTLKIQPAKLEDSAVYLCASSLEGVEKLFFGSGTQLSVL.

This clonotype turned up a few times. This sequence joins TRBV13 and TRBJ1-6; 10 nucleotides match TRBD1. Germline V gives CDR1 PRHDT, CDR2 FYEKMQ (reference sequence). The CDR3 loop spans 15 amino acids. Germline trimming cut 5 bases from V and 11 bases from J; bases unmatched to any gene: 9. CDR3 coding DNA: TGTGCCAGCAGCCCCGGGGACAGGGGAAGAGCACCCCTCCACTTT. This codes for CASSPGDRGRAPLHF.

This sequence joins TRBV6-5 and TRBJ1-2; D is unresolved. Germline V gene sequence: CDR1 MNHEY, CDR2 SVGAGI. Trimming pared 0 bases from V and 3 bases from J, leaving 11 bases between. CDR3 length equals 15 residues. The CDR3 is CASSYSGRRHYGYTF. The CDR3 DNA sequence: TGTGCCAGCAGTTACTCAGGCCGAAGGCACTATGGCTACACCTTC.

This clonotype was seen only a few times. The chain combines TRBV12-3 or TRBV12-4 with TRBJ2-1, with 13 positions matching TRBD2. With V trimmed by 4 bases and J by 7 bases, 7 bases remained unmatched. The CDR3 is 16 amino acids. CDR3 bases: TGTGCCAGCAGTTATGGGGGACTAGCGGGAAGGAATGAGCAGTTCTTC. Residues: CASSYGGLAGRNEQFF.

This clonotype has only one observation. The rearrangement links TRBV7-3 to TRBJ2-5; D perhaps matches TRBD2 (5 bases). The germline gives CDR1 SGHTA, CDR2 FQGTGA. Between the trimmed V and J ends, which lost 0 bases and 1 base, there was a span of 9 bases. CDR3 length: 15 residues. For the CDR3, the DNA is TGTGCCAGCAGCTTAACGTTGGGGAGCCAAGAGACCCAGTACTTC. Protein product: CASSLTLGSQETQYF. Using reference TRBV7-3 and TRBJ2-5 for the parts outside the CDR3, the full variable domain is GAGVSQTPSNKVTEKGKYVELRCDPISGHTALYWYRQSLGQGPEFLIYFQGTGAADDSGLPNDRFFAVRPEGSVSTLKIQRTERGDSAVYLCASSLTLGSQETQYFGPGTRLLVL.

This clonotype has just a few counts. The J gene is TRBJ2-1, the V gene TRBV29-1; a possible D gene is TRBD1 (6 bases). The CDR3 sequence is 11 residues long. Deletions cut 3 bases from V and 7 bases from J, with 7 bases between. Germline lookup yields CDR1 SQVTM and CDR2 ANQGSEA. Here the CDR3 reads CSVDRGNEQFF. CDR3 coding DNA: TGCAGCGTTGACAGGGGTAATGAGCAGTTCTTC.

The CDR3: CASSHPAGLAGPGQFF. Here the CDR3 DNA reads TGCGCCAGCAGCCATCCCGCCGGACTAGCGGGACCGGGGCAGTTCTTC. The V and J genes are TRBV4-1 and TRBJ2-1, with 12 bases that match TRBD2. V was clipped by 3 bases and J by 12 bases; unmatched bases: 12. CDR3 length: 16 amino acids. Looked up from germline, CDR1 is MGHRA and CDR2 is YSYEKL.

This clonotype was picked up a small number of times. The chain joins TRBV7-9 to TRBJ1-1; possible D gene TRBD1, 6 bases. Germline-derived CDR1 and CDR2 are SEHNR and FQNEAQ (reference sequence). Between the trimmed V and J ends, which lost 6 bases and 13 bases, there was a span of 15 bases. This CDR3 comprises 11 residues. The DNA for the CDR3 is TGTGCCAGCAGTCGCGGGGGGCGAGTTTTCTTT. Protein sequence: CASSRGGRVFF. The full variable domain, its missing parts supplied by reference TRBV7-9 and TRBJ1-1, is DTGVSQNPRHKITKRGQNVTFRCDPISEHNRLYWYRQTLGQGPEFLTYFQNEAQLEKSRLLSDRFSAERPKGSFSTLEIQRTEQGDSAMYLCASSRGGRVFFGQGTRLTVV.

V and J are TRBV3-1 and TRBJ2-7, with 9 bases fitting TRBD1. Trimming cost V 1 base and J 4 bases; bases outside gene matches: 5. Germline lookup yields CDR1 LGHDT and CDR2 YNNKEL (reference sequence). This CDR3 is built from 15 residues. DNA for the CDR3: TGTGCCAGCAGCCAAGGTCCCGGGACAGGGTACGAGCAGTACTTC. Translating gives CASSQGPGTGYEQYF.

This clonotype was detected only a few times. The J gene is TRBJ1-2, the V gene TRBV7-9, with 9 bases that match TRBD1. The CDR3 loop spans 13 amino acids. The V and J ends lost 4 bases and 8 bases, in that order; junction bases with no gene match: 5. CDR1 and CDR2 (germline): SEHNR, FQNEAQ (reference sequence). The CDR3 bases are TGTGCCAGCAGCTCCGGGGACAGGGCGGGCTACACCTTC. It codes for CASSSGDRAGYTF.

This clonotype was seen more than once but under ten times. The genes are TRBV12-3 or TRBV12-4 and TRBJ2-7, with a weak D call TRBD2 (5 bases). The V end was cut by 8 bases, the J end by 2 bases, with 13 bases between. CDR3 length: 13 residues. The CDR3 is CASCYSEAYEQYF. CDR3 bases: TGTGCCAGCTGCTATAGCGAAGCCTACGAGCAGTACTTC.

This chain joins TRBV7-3 and TRBJ2-2; D remains unclear. Looked up from germline, CDR1 is SGHTA and CDR2 is FQGTGA. Trimming cost V 3 bases and J 1 base, with 9 bases left between them. The CDR3 is 15 amino acids. As DNA, the CDR3 is TGTGCCAGCAGCTTTAATCCCCTGAACACCGGGGAGCTGTTTTTT. Translated: CASSFNPLNTGELFF.

This chain links TRBV6-5 with TRBJ2-7; TRBD1 might be the D (5 bases). There are 14 residues in the CDR3. Trimming left V 7 bases short and J 2 bases short, with 15 bases between. Germline V gene lookup returns CDR1 MNHEY and CDR2 SVGAGI. CDR3 DNA sequence: TGTGCCAGCAAGTATGGCAGGGCCGCCTACGAGCAGTACTTC. This codes for CASKYGRAAYEQYF.